This T cell receptor (beta chain) was sequenced for a study of cytomegalovirus exposure and HLA in healthy donors. The primer mix had 60 Vbeta and 13 Jbeta primers. Profiled with immunoSEQ multiplex PCR; TCRdb holds only in-frame clones, not every one. The data show 95,000 or so clones, about 75% seen once. Overall study findings and caveats: V- and J-gene trimming in TCR beta was tied to a missense DCLRE1C variant by an analysis performed later. In an earlier analysis, about 87% or about 30%: the productive usage of most TCR beta V segments.

CDR1 is SGHTS, CDR2 YDEGEE, per germline. The trim removed 2 bases at V and 1 base at J, leaving 3 bases unmatched. The CDR3 consists of 15 residues. Remarks on this clone: Antigen: not known.

At the time of sampling, donors were nominally healthy, though unrecorded immune exposures were likely. Sequencing was carried out using PBMCs. This receptor was identified in a woman aged 40 to 55 in good health and CMV-seronegative. This chain joins TRBV5-8 and TRBJ1-5; 7 bases align to TRBD1. CDR3 region: CASSLQGSSNQPQHF. CDR3 sequence (DNA): TGTGCCAGCAGCTTACAGGGGTCGAGCAATCAGCCCCAGCATTTT. The variable domain in full, completed from reference TRBV5-8 and TRBJ1-5, reads EAGVTQSPTHLIKTRGQQATLRCSPISGHTSVYWYQQALGLGLQFLLWYDEGEERNRGNFPPRFSGRQFPNYSSELNVNALELEDSALYLCASSLQGSSNQPQHFGDGTRLSIL.